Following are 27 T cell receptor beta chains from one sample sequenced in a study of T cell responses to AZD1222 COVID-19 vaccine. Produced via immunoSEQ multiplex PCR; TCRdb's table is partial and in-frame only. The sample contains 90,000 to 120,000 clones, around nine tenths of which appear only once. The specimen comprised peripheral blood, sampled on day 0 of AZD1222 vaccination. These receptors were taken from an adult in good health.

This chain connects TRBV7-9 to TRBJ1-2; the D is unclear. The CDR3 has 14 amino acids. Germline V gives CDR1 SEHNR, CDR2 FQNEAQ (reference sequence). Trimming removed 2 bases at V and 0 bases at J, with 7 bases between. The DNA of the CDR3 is TGTGCCAGCAGCTTATTAGTCACTAACTATGGCTACACCTTC. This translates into CASSLLVTNYGYTF.

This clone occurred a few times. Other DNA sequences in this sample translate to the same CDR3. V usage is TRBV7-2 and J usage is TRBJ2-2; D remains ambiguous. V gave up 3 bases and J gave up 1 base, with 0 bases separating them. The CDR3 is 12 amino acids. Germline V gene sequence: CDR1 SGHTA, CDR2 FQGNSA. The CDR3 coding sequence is TGTGCCAGCAGCTTGAACACCGGGGAGCTGTTTTTT. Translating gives CASSLNTGELFF.

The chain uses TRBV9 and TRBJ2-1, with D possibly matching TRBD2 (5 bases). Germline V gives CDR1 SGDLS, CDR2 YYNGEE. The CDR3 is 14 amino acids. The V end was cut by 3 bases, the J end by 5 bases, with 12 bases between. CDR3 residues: CASSATTRHNEQFF. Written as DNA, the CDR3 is TGTGCCAGCAGCGCCACCACTAGACACAATGAGCAGTTCTTC.

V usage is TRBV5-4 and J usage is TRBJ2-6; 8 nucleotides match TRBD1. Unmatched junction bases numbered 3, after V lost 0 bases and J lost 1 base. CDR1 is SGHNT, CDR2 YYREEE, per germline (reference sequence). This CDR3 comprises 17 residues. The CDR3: CASSLAGQGSGANVLTF. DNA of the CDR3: TGTGCCAGCAGCTTGGCAGGACAGGGTTCTGGGGCCAACGTCCTGACTTTC.

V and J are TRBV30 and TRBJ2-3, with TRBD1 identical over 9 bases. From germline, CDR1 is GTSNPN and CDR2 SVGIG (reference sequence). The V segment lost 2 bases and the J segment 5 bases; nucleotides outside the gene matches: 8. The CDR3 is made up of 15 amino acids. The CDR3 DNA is TGTGCCTGGAGTCGTGGACAGGGGCTGGGAGATACGCAGTATTTT. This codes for CAWSRGQGLGDTQYF.

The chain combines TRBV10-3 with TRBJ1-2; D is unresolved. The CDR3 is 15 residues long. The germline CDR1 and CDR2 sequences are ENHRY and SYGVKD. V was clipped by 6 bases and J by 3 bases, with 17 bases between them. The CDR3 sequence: CAISPDTLKDYGYTF. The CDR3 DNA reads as TGTGCCATCAGCCCTGACACCCTAAAGGACTATGGCTACACCTTC.

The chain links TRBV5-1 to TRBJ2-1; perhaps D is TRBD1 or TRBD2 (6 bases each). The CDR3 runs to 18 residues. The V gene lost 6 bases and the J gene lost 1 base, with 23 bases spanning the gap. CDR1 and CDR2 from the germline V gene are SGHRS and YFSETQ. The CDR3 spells CASTRRANRDGSYNEQFF. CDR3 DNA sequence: TGCGCCAGCACCCGGAGGGCCAACAGGGACGGATCCTACAATGAGCAGTTCTTC. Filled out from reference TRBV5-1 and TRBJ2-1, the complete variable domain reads KAGVTQTPRYLIKTRGQQVTLSCSPISGHRSVSWYQQTPGQGLQFLFEYFSETQRNKGNFPGRFSGRQFSNSRSEMNVSTLELGDSALYLCASTRRANRDGSYNEQFFGPGTRLTVL.

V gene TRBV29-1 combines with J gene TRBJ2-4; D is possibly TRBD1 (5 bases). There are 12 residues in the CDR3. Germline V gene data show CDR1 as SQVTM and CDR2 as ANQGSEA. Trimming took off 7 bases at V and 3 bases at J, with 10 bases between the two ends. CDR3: CSAGHGKNIQYF. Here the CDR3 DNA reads TGCAGCGCCGGACACGGCAAAAACATTCAGTACTTC.

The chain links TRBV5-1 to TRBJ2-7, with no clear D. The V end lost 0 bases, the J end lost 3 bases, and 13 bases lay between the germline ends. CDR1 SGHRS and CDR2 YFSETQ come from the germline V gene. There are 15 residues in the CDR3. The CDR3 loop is CASSLALTSDYEQYF. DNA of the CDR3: TGCGCCAGCAGCTTGGCGCTTACTTCCGACTACGAGCAGTACTTC.

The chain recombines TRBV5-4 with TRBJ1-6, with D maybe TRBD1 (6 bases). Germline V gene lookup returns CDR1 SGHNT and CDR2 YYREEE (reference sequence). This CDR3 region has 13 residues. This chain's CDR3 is CAIRQDINSPLHF. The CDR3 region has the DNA TGTGCGATCCGACAGGACATAAATTCACCCCTCCACTTT.

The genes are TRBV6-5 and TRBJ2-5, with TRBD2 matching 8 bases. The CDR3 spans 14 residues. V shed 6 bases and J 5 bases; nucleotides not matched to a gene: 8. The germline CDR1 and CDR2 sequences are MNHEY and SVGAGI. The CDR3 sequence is CASSAGGLGETQYF. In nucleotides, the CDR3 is TGTGCCAGCAGCGCGGGGGGCCTTGGGGAGACCCAGTACTTC.

In DNA form, the CDR3 reads TGTGCCACCAGCAGAGAGGGCAGGTTCTATGGCTACACCTTC. Residues: CATSREGRFYGYTF. V is TRBV15 and J is TRBJ1-2; D is unclear. V was trimmed by 0 bases and J by 4 bases, leaving 9 bases between them. This CDR3 spans 14 amino acids. The V gene's germline CDR1 is LNHNV and CDR2 YYDKDF (reference sequence).

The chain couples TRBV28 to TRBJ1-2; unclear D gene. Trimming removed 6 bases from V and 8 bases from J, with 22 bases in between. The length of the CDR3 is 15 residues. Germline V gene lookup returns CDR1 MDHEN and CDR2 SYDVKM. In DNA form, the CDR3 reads TGTGCCAGCAGCCCCTGGGGTTGGGGATCTCGGGGCTACACCTTC. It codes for CASSPWGWGSRGYTF.

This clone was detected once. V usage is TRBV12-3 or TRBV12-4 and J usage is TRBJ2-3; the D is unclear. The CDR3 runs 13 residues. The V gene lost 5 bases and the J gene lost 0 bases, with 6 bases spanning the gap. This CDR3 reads CASSIDSTDTQYF. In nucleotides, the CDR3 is TGTGCCAGCAGTATCGACAGCACAGATACGCAGTATTTT.

The CDR3 DNA reads TGTGCCTGGAGGAAGGGGGCAGGGACTGAAGCTTTCTTT. Encoded protein: CAWRKGAGTEAFF. The V and J genes are TRBV30 and TRBJ1-1; 7 nucleotides line up with TRBD1. V lost 3 bases to trimming and J lost 5 bases; unmatched junction nucleotides: 6. CDR1 is GTSNPN and CDR2 is SVGIG in the germline V gene (reference sequence). This CDR3 region has 13 residues.

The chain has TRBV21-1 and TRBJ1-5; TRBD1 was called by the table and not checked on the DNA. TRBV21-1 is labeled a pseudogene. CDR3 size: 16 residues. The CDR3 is CASSIRQVTYNQPQHF. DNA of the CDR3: TGTGCCAGCAGCATAAGACAGGTGACCTATAATCAGCCCCAGCATTTT.

The CDR3 here is CASTSGTGHSPLHF. The CDR3 DNA reads as TGTGCCAGCACCTCCGGGACAGGGCATTCACCCCTCCACTTT. This chain uses TRBV2 with TRBJ1-6; 9 nucleotides line up with TRBD1. Germline CDR1 is SNHLY and CDR2 is FYNNEI. The CDR3 has 14 residues. V lost 7 bases, J lost 8 bases, and 6 bases stayed unmatched.

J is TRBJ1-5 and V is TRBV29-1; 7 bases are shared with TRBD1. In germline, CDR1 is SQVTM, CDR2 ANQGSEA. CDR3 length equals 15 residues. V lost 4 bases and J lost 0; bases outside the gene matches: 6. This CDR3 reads CSVAGGQSSNQPQHF. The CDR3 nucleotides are TGCAGCGTTGCGGGGGGACAGTCTAGCAATCAGCCCCAGCATTTT.

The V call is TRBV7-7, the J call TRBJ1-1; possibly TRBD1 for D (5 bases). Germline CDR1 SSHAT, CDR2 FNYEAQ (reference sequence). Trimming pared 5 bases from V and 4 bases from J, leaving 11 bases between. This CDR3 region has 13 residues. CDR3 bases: TGTGCCAGCAGCCCTCAGGGTTCCACTGAAGCTTTCTTT. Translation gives CASSPQGSTEAFF. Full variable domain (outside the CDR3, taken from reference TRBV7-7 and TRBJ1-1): GAGVSQSPRYKVTKRGQDVTLRCDPISSHATLYWYQQALGQGPEFLTYFNYEAQPDKSGLPSDRFSAERPEGSISTLTIQRTEQRDSAMYRCASSPQGSTEAFFGQGTRLTVV.

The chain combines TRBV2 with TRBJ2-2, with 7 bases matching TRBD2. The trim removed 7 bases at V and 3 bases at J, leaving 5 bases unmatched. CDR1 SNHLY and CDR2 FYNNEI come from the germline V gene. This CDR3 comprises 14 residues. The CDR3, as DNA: TGTGCCAGCACCCAACGGGGGGACACCGGGGAGCTGTTTTTT. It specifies CASTQRGDTGELFF.

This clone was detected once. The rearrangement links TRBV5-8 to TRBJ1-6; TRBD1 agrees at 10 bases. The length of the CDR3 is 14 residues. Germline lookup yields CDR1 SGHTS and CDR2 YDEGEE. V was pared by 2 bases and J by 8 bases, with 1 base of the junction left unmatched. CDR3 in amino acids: CASSFGTGDSPLHF. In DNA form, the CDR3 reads TGTGCCAGCAGCTTCGGGACAGGGGATTCACCCCTCCACTTT.

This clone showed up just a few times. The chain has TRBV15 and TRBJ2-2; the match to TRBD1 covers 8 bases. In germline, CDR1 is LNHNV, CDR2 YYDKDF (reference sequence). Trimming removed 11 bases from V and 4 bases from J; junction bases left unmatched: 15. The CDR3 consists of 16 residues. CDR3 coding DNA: TGTGCCGCAAGTCCAGGGACAGGACGGGTCACCGGGGAGCTGTTTTTT. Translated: CAASPGTGRVTGELFF.

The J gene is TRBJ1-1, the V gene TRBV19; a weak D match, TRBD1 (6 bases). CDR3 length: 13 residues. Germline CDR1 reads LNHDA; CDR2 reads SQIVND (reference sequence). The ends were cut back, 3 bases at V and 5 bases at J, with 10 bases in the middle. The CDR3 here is CASSMGARTEAFF. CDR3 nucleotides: TGTGCCAGTAGTATGGGGGCGCGGACTGAAGCTTTCTTT.

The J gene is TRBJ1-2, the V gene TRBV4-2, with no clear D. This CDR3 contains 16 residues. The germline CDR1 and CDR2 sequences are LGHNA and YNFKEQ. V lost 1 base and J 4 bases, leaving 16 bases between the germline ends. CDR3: CASSQADTTYVYGYTF. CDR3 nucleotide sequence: TGTGCCAGCAGCCAAGCTGACACGACCTACGTCTATGGCTACACCTTC.

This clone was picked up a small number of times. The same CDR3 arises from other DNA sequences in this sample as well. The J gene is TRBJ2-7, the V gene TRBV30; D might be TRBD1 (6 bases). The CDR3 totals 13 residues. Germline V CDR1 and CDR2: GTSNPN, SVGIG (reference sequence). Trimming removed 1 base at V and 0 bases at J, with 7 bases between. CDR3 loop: CAWSGDNSYEQYF. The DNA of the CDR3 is TGTGCCTGGAGTGGGGACAACTCCTACGAGCAGTACTTC.

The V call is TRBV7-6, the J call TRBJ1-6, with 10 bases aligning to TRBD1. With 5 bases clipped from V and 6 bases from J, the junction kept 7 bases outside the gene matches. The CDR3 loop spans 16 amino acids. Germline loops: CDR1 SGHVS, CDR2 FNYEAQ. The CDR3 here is CASSPRTGGFNSPLHF. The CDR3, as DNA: TGTGCCAGCAGCCCCCGGACAGGGGGATTTAATTCACCCCTCCACTTT.

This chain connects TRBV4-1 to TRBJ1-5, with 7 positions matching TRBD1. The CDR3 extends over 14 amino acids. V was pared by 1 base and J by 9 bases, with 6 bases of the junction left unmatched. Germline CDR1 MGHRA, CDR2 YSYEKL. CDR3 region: CASSQGQGYRPQHF. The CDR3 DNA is TGCGCCAGCAGCCAAGGACAGGGATACCGGCCCCAGCATTTT.